One T cell receptor (beta chain) is described in this entry. The sample belongs to a study of blood T cell repertoires in COVID-19. Clinical history as reported by participants underpinned cohort assignment. Per the original methods: It was from reference gene primer amplification that nucleated cell counts were estimated. Clones were read by immunoSEQ multiplex PCR, and TCRdb kept only the in-frame ones, dropping some. V, J and clone size are taken as reported in that table, and D and trimming were inferred from the DNA itself. The data show approximately 210,000 clones, roughly 90% seen once. The CDR3 covers 14 residues. V was pared by 5 bases and J by 1 base, with 5 bases of the junction left unmatched. The germline V gene has CDR1 SQVTM and CDR2 ANQGSEA.

This clonotype was sampled from a woman between 25 and 40 years old who had recovered from COVID-19. The gene calls are TRBV29-1 and TRBJ1-1; 9 bases line up with TRBD1. Sequenced: PBMCs or T cells enriched from blood (not recorded which). The DNA for the CDR3 is TGCAGCGTTAGGACAGGGGTTCCGAACACTGAAGCTTTCTTT. This encodes CSVRTGVPNTEAFF.